This TCR beta chain was profiled in a study of human T cells and chemical hapten exposure. Across the whole study: Across its 20 to 30 weeks, the study gave patients weekly diphenylcyclopropenone doses to the scalp.

Each CDR3 protein is one row after TCRdb ran MiXCR on the RACE reads. The profile shows about 350,000 distinct CDR3 sequences, around 6% of them singletons. The sample's time point: patch test 2, 6 weeks after DPC sensitization. Treatment of the sample: therapeutic diphenylcyclopropenone sensitization with weekly scalp DPC. It was from unfractionated whole blood that total RNA was extracted. There are a few counts of this clonotype. CDR1 is SGHTS and CDR2 is YDEGEE in the germline V gene. V was clipped by 1 base and J by 4 bases, with 8 bases between them. The CDR3 has 13 residues. The chain recombines TRBV5-8 with TRBJ2-5; D remains ambiguous. This specimen was whole blood, taken in connection with sensitization to the hapten diphenylcyclopropenone (DPC). This sequence was found in a young woman with alopecia areata. Some clones in this sample may be carry-over from other donors' samples. CDR3 sequence reads: CASSLRVGETQYF. The CDR3 DNA is TGTGCCAGCAGCTTGAGGGTCGGAGAGACCCAGTACTTC.